A single sample is the source of the 22 T cell receptor beta chains below, sequenced in a study of T-cell reconstitution after alpha-beta-depleted transplantation in children. Molecular barcoding with unique molecular identifiers was used for the TCRbeta library. A single record per CDR3 protein comes from TCRdb applying MiXCR to the PCR reads. Of approximately 1,000,000 distinct CDR3 sequences in the sample, about 29% were seen once. This specimen consisted of PBMCs, mostly from graft donor cells, obtained 360 days after TCRalphabeta/CD19-depleted stem cell transplant. The receptor set was obtained from a boy in the first two years of life who had a stem cell transplant for SCID, so the T cells may come from the graft donor.

This clonotype was detected a few times. V usage is TRBV6-1 and J usage is TRBJ1-5, with D possibly TRBD1 on 5 matching bases. Per germline, CDR1 MNHNS and CDR2 SASEGT. V was cut by 4 bases and J by 0 bases, with 10 bases left in between. This CDR3 is 15 amino acids long. CDR3 sequence (DNA): TGTGCCAGCAGTGCAGGGCCCTATAGCAATCAGCCCCAGCATTTT. Residues: CASSAGPYSNQPQHF.

This clonotype turned up a few times. The CDR3 sequence is CASSLVGRGEQFF. The CDR3 DNA is TGTGCCAGCAGCTTAGTTGGGCGGGGAGAGCAGTTCTTC. The V and J genes are TRBV7-2 and TRBJ2-1, with a tentative D call TRBD2 (6 bases). CDR1 and CDR2 (germline): SGHTA, FQGNSA. The CDR3 length is 13 residues. Deletions cut 1 base from V and 10 bases from J, with 11 bases between.

The chain is built from TRBV5-1 and TRBJ2-1; 9 nucleotides line up with TRBD1. The CDR3 runs 17 residues. Germline V CDR1 and CDR2: SGHRS, YFSETQ. V shed 7 bases, J shed 6 bases, and the junction held 17 bases outside the gene matches. CDR3 nucleotides: TGCGCCAGCGGCCAACTGATTACGGGACAGGGCAGCAATGAGCAGTTCTTC. Protein: CASGQLITGQGSNEQFF. Using reference TRBV5-1 and TRBJ2-1 for the parts outside the CDR3, the full variable domain is KAGVTQTPRYLIKTRGQQVTLSCSPISGHRSVSWYQQTPGQGLQFLFEYFSETQRNKGNFPGRFSGRQFSNSRSEMNVSTLELGDSALYLCASGQLITGQGSNEQFFGPGTRLTVL.

This clonotype was seen ten or more times. The rearrangement joins TRBV12-3 or TRBV12-4 to TRBJ1-2; TRBD1 agrees at 9 bases. With V trimmed by 3 bases and J by 8 bases, 4 bases remained unmatched. The CDR3 runs 13 residues. Here the CDR3 DNA reads TGTGCCAGCAGTTTTGGGACAGGGTACGGCTACACCTTC. It encodes CASSFGTGYGYTF.

The genes are TRBV4-1 and TRBJ2-1; D remains unclear. V lost 3 bases, J lost 10 bases, and 16 bases lay in between. CDR3 length equals 14 residues. Looked up from germline, CDR1 is MGHRA and CDR2 is YSYEKL. The CDR3: CASSQVLGVEEQFF. The CDR3 nucleotides read TGCGCCAGCAGCCAGGTCCTTGGGGTGGAAGAGCAGTTCTTC.

This clonotype was counted a few times. The chain is built from TRBV5-5 and TRBJ2-1; D is unresolved. The CDR3 totals 15 residues. Germline CDR1 reads SGHKS; CDR2 reads YYEKEE (reference sequence). V lost 3 bases, J lost 4 bases, and 14 bases lay in between. The CDR3 DNA reads TGTGCCAGCAGCTCCCAACGGGCAGGATACAATGAGCAGTTCTTC. This gives the protein CASSSQRAGYNEQFF.

This clonotype has a handful of counts. The CDR3 loop reads CSALFGGGTDTQYF. CDR3 nucleotides: TGCAGTGCCTTATTCGGGGGGGGCACAGATACGCAGTATTTT. This chain uses TRBV20-1 with TRBJ2-3; 8 bases fit TRBD2. The CDR3 extends over 14 amino acids. The trim removed 6 bases at V and 1 base at J, leaving 6 bases unmatched. Germline V CDR1 and CDR2: DFQATT, SNEGSKA (reference sequence).

The chain combines TRBV28 with TRBJ1-6, with D possibly being TRBD1 (6 bases). This CDR3 comprises 15 residues. Germline V CDR1 and CDR2: MDHEN, SYDVKM. V lost 7 bases to trimming and J lost 5 bases, with 15 bases between them. The CDR3: CASIPGGVDNSPLHF. CDR3 sequence (DNA): TGTGCCAGCATTCCTGGGGGCGTAGATAATTCACCCCTCCACTTT.

V is TRBV7-3 and J is TRBJ2-3, with 7 positions matching TRBD1. The J segment lost 2 bases and the V segment lost 5 bases, leaving 7 bases of the junction unmatched. The CDR3 has 15 residues. Germline V gives CDR1 SGHTA, CDR2 FQGTGA. CDR3 region: CASSPRGQLTDTQYF. In nucleotides, the CDR3 is TGTGCCAGCAGCCCCCGGGGACAGCTCACAGATACGCAGTATTTT.

The chain combines TRBV6-1 with TRBJ1-1, with 8 bases fitting TRBD1. V trimming: 3 bases; J trimming: 3 bases; junction bases outside the gene matches: 12. CDR1 MNHNS and CDR2 SASEGT come from the germline V gene. CDR3 length: 17 residues. The CDR3 nucleotides read TGTGCCAGCAGTGATACCCGTACCGGGACAGGCTACACTGAAGCTTTCTTT. Translated, it gives CASSDTRTGTGYTEAFF.

The CDR3 region has the DNA TGCAGTGCTATAAATCGGGACGGGAGCTCCTACGAGCAGTACTTC. It yields the protein CSAINRDGSSYEQYF. The rearrangement links TRBV20-1 to TRBJ2-7, with D perhaps TRBD2 (6 bases). This CDR3 spans 15 amino acids. From germline, CDR1 is DFQATT and CDR2 SNEGSKA (reference sequence). The ends were cut back, 4 bases at V and 0 bases at J, with 16 bases in the middle.

The V call is TRBV6-1, the J call TRBJ2-2, with D perhaps assigned TRBD1 or TRBD2 (5 bases each). V was clipped by 5 bases and J by 4 bases, with 20 bases between them. Germline-derived CDR1 and CDR2 are MNHNS and SASEGT. This CDR3 spans 17 amino acids. DNA of the CDR3: TGTGCCAGCAGTCCCGGGGCCCAAACTGGGGGCACCGGGGAGCTGTTTTTT. This gives the protein CASSPGAQTGGTGELFF.

This chain joins TRBV9 and TRBJ2-3; 16 bases are a match to TRBD2. The CDR3 has 19 residues. V dropped 0 bases and J dropped 6; count of bases not matched to a gene: 10. Germline CDR1 reads SGDLS; CDR2 reads YYNGEE. CDR3 residues: CASSVEGLAGGPKDDTQYF. As DNA, the CDR3 is TGTGCCAGCAGCGTAGAGGGACTAGCGGGGGGGCCGAAGGACGATACGCAGTATTTT.

This clonotype was detected ten times or more. The V gene is TRBV5-1, the J gene TRBJ2-3; 10 nucleotides align to TRBD1. This CDR3 region has 16 residues. CDR1 is SGHRS, CDR2 YFSETQ, per germline. The trim removed 4 bases at V and 2 bases at J, leaving 7 bases unmatched. CDR3 protein: CASSVGDRGTTDTQYF. The CDR3 bases are TGCGCCAGCAGCGTAGGGGACAGGGGAACCACAGATACGCAGTATTTT.

The chain has TRBV9 and TRBJ2-1, with D possibly called TRBD1 or TRBD2 (5 bases each). CDR3 length equals 15 residues. Germline V lookup: CDR1 SGDLS, CDR2 YYNGEE. Trimming removed 0 bases from V and 7 bases from J, with 14 bases in between. The CDR3 DNA is TGTGCCAGCAGCGTAGGAGGGGCGCTAGTTAATGAGCAGTTCTTC. This translates into CASSVGGALVNEQFF.

The J gene is TRBJ2-7, the V gene TRBV5-1; D not certain. The CDR3 is 13 residues long. The germline gives CDR1 SGHRS, CDR2 YFSETQ. V was trimmed by 0 bases and J by 2 bases, leaving 6 bases between them. CDR3 nucleotides: TGCGCCAGCAGCTTGGACACAGCCTACGAGCAGTACTTC. It translates to CASSLDTAYEQYF.

This clonotype came up many times. This chain uses TRBV2 with TRBJ2-1, with D possibly TRBD1 on 5 matching bases. The CDR3 consists of 13 residues. The V end was cut by 7 bases, the J end by 1 base, with 8 bases between. The germline gives CDR1 SNHLY, CDR2 FYNNEI. The CDR3 loop is CASKSGSYNEQFF. In DNA, the CDR3 is TGTGCCAGCAAATCAGGGTCCTACAATGAGCAGTTCTTC.

The V and J genes are TRBV7-9 and TRBJ1-1; 12 positions agree with TRBD1. The germline gives CDR1 SEHNR, CDR2 FQNEAQ (reference sequence). V was pared by 6 bases and J by 1 base, with 6 bases of the junction left unmatched. The CDR3 is 16 residues long. The CDR3 region has the DNA TGTGCCAGCAGGGCGGGACAGGGGGCCAGGAACACTGAAGCTTTCTTT. Amino acids: CASRAGQGARNTEAFF.

This clonotype was found a few times. Written as DNA, the CDR3 is TGTGCCAGCAGCTTAGGGTCGGGGATGGGCCTCAATGAGCAGTTCTTC. Translation gives CASSLGSGMGLNEQFF. V and J are TRBV7-6 and TRBJ2-1, with D perhaps TRBD2 (5 bases). The CDR3 has 16 residues. The V and J ends lost 1 base and 6 bases respectively, with 16 bases between them. Germline CDR1 and CDR2: SGHVS and FNYEAQ.

The chain uses TRBV12-3 or TRBV12-4 and TRBJ2-3; perhaps TRBD2 as D (6 bases). The CDR3 runs 16 residues. V was pared by 3 bases and J by 1 base, with 14 bases between. DNA of the CDR3: TGTGCCAGCAGTTTGAGCGCGGGGACGCGCACAGATACGCAGTATTTT. Translating gives CASSLSAGTRTDTQYF.

The chain employs TRBV10-3 and TRBJ1-2; TRBD1 matches 8 bases. The V gene end was trimmed by 3 bases and the J gene end by 6 bases; junction bases not matched to a gene: 18. Germline CDR1 reads ENHRY; CDR2 reads SYGVKD. This CDR3 has 18 amino acids. As DNA, the CDR3 is TGTGCCATCAGTGAAATAAACGAGGAAAGGGACAGGCTGAATGGCTACACCTTC. The encoded protein is CAISEINEERDRLNGYTF.

This chain uses TRBV7-6 with TRBJ1-3, with a tentative D call TRBD1 (6 bases). V was pared by 5 bases and J by 2 bases, with 10 bases between. Germline loops: CDR1 SGHVS, CDR2 FNYEAQ. CDR3 length: 14 residues. The CDR3 DNA follows: TGTGCCAGCAGCCGCAGACAGGCTGGAAACACCATATATTTT. Its protein product is CASSRRQAGNTIYF.